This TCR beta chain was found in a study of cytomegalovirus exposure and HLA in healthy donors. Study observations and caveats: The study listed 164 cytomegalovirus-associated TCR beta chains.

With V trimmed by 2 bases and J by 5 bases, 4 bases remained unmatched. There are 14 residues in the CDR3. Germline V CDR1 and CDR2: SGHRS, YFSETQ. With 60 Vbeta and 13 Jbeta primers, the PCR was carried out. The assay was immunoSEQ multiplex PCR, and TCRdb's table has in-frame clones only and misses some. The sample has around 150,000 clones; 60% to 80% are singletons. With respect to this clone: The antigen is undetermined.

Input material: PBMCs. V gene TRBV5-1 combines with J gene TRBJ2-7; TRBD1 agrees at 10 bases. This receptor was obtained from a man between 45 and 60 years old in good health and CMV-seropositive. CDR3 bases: TGCGCCAGCAGCTTCGGGACAGGGGCTAACGAGCAGTACTTC. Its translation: CASSFGTGANEQYF.